The sequence of this TCR beta chain was determined in a study of shared clonotypes between healthy human individuals. Study-level results: Sequencing depth was expected to affect clonotype sharing among donors.

With regard to this clone: Its antigen is unknown.

Sequencing was performed with immunoSEQ multiplex PCR; in TCRdb, only in-frame clones are kept and a portion is missing. This sample has roughly 2 million clones; about 95% occur once, and the top ten carry 0.85% to 1.3%. The naive CD8 population came from CD45RO-negative cells selected for CCR7, without terminally differentiated effector memory CD45RA+ cells. Sequenced sample: naive CD8+ T cells sorted from blood. This sequence was found in a man aged 18 to 30 in good health.

The CDR3 region is CASSLRPRTANYGYTF. The CDR3 DNA is TGTGCCAGCAGTTTAAGGCCCAGGACAGCTAACTATGGCTACACCTTC. This chain uses TRBV28 with TRBJ1-2; TRBD1 might be the D (6 bases). The V end was cut by 2 bases, the J end by 0 bases, with 13 bases between. Looked up from germline, CDR1 is MDHEN and CDR2 is SYDVKM. CDR3 length: 16 amino acids.